This is a list of T cell receptor beta chains from one sample in a study of CD4 T cells in relation to SARS-CoV-2 and coronaviruses. These receptors' targets are unknown. Profiling relied on immunoSEQ multiplex PCR, and the TCRdb table lists in-frame clones only, not all of them. The sample contains 20,000 to 25,000 clones, about three quarters of which appear only once. The specimen was CD4+ T cells from PBMCs, cultured in vitro. These receptors were collected from a human donor in good health. Each CDR3 is given with its conserved first and last residue. D genes are given only for firm matches. The size of a clone is reported for some rows only, either as once, few or many, or as a class for expanded clones.

>TRBV7-8|-|-|TRBJ1-1
CASSPTGNTEAFF
TGTGCCAGCAGCCCTACAGGGAACACTGAAGCTTTCTTT
>TRBV29-1|-|-|TRBJ2-1
CSLVVGASEQFF
TGCAGCCTGGTTGTGGGGGCGAGTGAGCAGTTCTTC
>TRBV14|-|-|TRBJ2-7
CASSLMGRKGGEQYF
TGTGCCAGCAGCCTTATGGGACGCAAAGGCGGCGAGCAGTACTTC
>TRBV9|-|-|TRBJ2-3
CASSVVGRGTDTQYF
TGTGCCAGCAGCGTCGTCGGGAGAGGCACAGATACGCAGTATTTT
>TRBV7-3|-|TRBD2|TRBJ2-1
CASSSSGRAGYEQFF
TGTGCCAGCAGCTCAAGCGGGAGGGCCGGTTATGAGCAGTTCTTC
>TRBV11-3|once|-|TRBJ2-3
CASSSEIAATDTQYF
TGTGCCAGCAGCTCCGAAATAGCGGCAACAGATACGCAGTATTTT
>TRBV5-6|-|-|TRBJ1-6
CASSLGNSPLHF
TGTGCCAGCAGCCTGGGCAATTCACCCCTCCACTTT
>TRBV6-5|once|-|TRBJ1-6
CASRSGVDSPLHF
TGTGCCAGTCGTTCGGGCGTCGATTCACCCCTCCACTTT
>TRBV9|-|TRBD2|TRBJ2-1
CASSVTSGSYNEQFF
TGTGCCAGCAGCGTTACTAGCGGGAGTTACAATGAGCAGTTCTTC
>TRBV18|once|-|TRBJ2-5
CASSPRAGGQETQYF
TGTGCCAGCTCACCACGGGCCGGAGGCCAAGAGACCCAGTACTTC
>TRBV27|-|TRBD1|TRBJ1-2
CASSLGQGDGYTF
TGTGCCAGCAGTTTGGGACAGGGCGATGGCTACACCTTC
>TRBV19|-|-|TRBJ1-2
CASSIDPGRRFNYGYTF
TGTGCCAGTAGTATAGACCCGGGCCGCCGGTTTAACTATGGCTACACCTTC
>TRBV18|-|-|TRBJ1-1
CASSPREQGLNTEAFF
TGTGCCAGCTCACCGCGGGAACAGGGCTTGAACACTGAAGCTTTCTTT
>TRBV5-1|-|-|TRBJ1-1
CASSFTPGQNTEAFF
TGCGCCAGCAGCTTTACGCCAGGCCAGAACACTGAAGCTTTCTTT
>TRBV7-9|-|-|TRBJ1-1
CASSLQGDTEAFF
TGTGCCAGCAGCTTGCAGGGAGACACTGAAGCTTTCTTT
>TRBV10-1|-|TRBD2|TRBJ2-7
CASTYSGRSYEQYF
TGCGCCAGCACTTATAGCGGGAGGAGCTACGAGCAGTACTTC
>TRBV29-1|few|-|TRBJ1-4
CSGRGGASGREKLFF
TGCAGCGGTAGGGGAGGAGCGAGCGGAAGGGAAAAACTGTTTTTT
>TRBV3-1/TRBV3-2|few|-|TRBJ1-6
CASSQDSRQGSLHF
TGTGCCAGCAGCCAAGATTCGCGGCAGGGAAGCCTCCACTTT
>TRBV19|few|-|TRBJ1-5
CASSLSANQPQHF
TGTGCCAGTAGTCTCAGTGCTAATCAGCCCCAGCATTTT
>TRBV5-1|-|-|TRBJ1-4
CASSLATGTTNEKLFF
TGCGCCAGCAGCTTGGCTACCGGTACAACTAATGAAAAACTGTTTTTT
>TRBV18|-|-|TRBJ2-3
CASSAGRRGVSDTQYF
TGTGCCAGCTCAGCGGGCCGGAGGGGCGTCTCAGATACGCAGTATTTT
>TRBV12-3/TRBV12-4|-|-|TRBJ2-7
CASTLGKEQYF
TGTGCCAGCACCCTTGGTAAGGAGCAGTACTTC
>TRBV27|once|TRBD2|TRBJ2-1
CASRSGLAGVSYNEQFF
TGTGCCAGCAGGTCGGGACTAGCGGGAGTCTCCTACAATGAGCAGTTCTTC
>TRBV3-1/TRBV3-2|-|-|TRBJ1-6
CASSQRGGNSPLHF
TGTGCCAGCAGTCAAAGAGGGGGGAATTCACCCCTCCACTTT
>TRBV9|-|TRBD1|TRBJ1-2
CASSKNPGGGGYTF
TGTGCCAGCAGCAAGAACCCAGGGGGCGGTGGCTACACCTTC
>TRBV2|-|-|TRBJ1-1
CASRGQPNTEAFF
TGTGCCAGCAGAGGACAGCCGAACACTGAAGCTTTCTTT
>TRBV10-3|-|-|TRBJ2-1
CAISEIGGGNEQFF
TGTGCCATCAGTGAGATAGGGGGGGGAAATGAGCAGTTCTTC
>TRBV11-2|few|-|TRBJ2-7
CASSSVRGFYEQYF
TGTGCCAGCAGCTCTGTGCGGGGTTTCTACGAGCAGTACTTC
>TRBV12-3/TRBV12-4|-|-|TRBJ2-1
CASSSWEVYEQFF
TGTGCCAGCAGTTCCTGGGAAGTGTATGAGCAGTTCTTC
>TRBV5-8|-|-|TRBJ1-5
CASSLGTGINRLGNQPQHF
TGTGCCAGCAGCTTGGGAACCGGGATCAACCGGCTCGGGAATCAGCCCCAGCATTTT
>TRBV27|-|TRBD1|TRBJ1-2
CASSLSGQGDGYTF
TGTGCCAGCAGTTTATCGGGACAGGGGGACGGCTACACCTTC
>TRBV18|-|-|TRBJ2-7
CASSPPGNSYEQYF
TGTGCCAGCTCACCACCGGGCAACAGCTACGAGCAGTACTTC
>TRBV24-1|-|-|TRBJ2-7
CATSDSRVDEQYF
TGTGCCACCAGTGATTCCAGGGTCGACGAGCAGTACTTC
>TRBV5-1|-|-|TRBJ1-1
CASSLGTPLPNTEAFF
TGCGCCAGCAGCTTGGGAACACCGCTGCCGAACACTGAAGCTTTCTTT
>TRBV27|-|-|TRBJ1-3
CASSSKALSGNTIYF
TGTGCCAGCAGTTCAAAGGCCCTCTCTGGAAACACCATATATTTT
>TRBV11-3|-|TRBD2|TRBJ2-1
CASSIGTSGNNEQFF
TGTGCCAGCAGCATCGGGACTAGCGGGAACAATGAGCAGTTCTTC
>TRBV9|-|-|TRBJ2-7
CASSPSGGGQYF
TGTGCCAGCAGCCCCTCTGGAGGGGGGCAGTACTTC
>TRBV24-1|few|-|TRBJ2-3
CATSVWQGTEDTQYF
TGTGCCACCAGTGTGTGGCAGGGTACGGAGGATACGCAGTATTTT
>TRBV4-1|-|TRBD1|TRBJ2-7
CASSQGVRGTGDYEQYF
TGCGCCAGCAGCCAAGGGGTTAGGGGGACAGGGGACTACGAGCAGTACTTC
>TRBV28|-|-|TRBJ1-2
CASSFPQGLKNYGYTF
TGTGCCAGCAGTTTCCCCCAGGGTTTGAAAAACTATGGCTACACCTTC
>TRBV5-1|-|-|TRBJ1-1
CASSLVPKDTEAFF
TGCGCCAGCAGCTTGGTTCCGAAAGACACTGAAGCTTTCTTT
>TRBV7-3|-|-|TRBJ2-3
CASSKPSTDTQYF
TGTGCCAGCAGCAAACCGAGCACAGATACGCAGTATTTT
>TRBV7-6|-|TRBD2|TRBJ2-5
CASSLPGLAGRFFQETQYF
TGTGCCAGCAGCCTCCCAGGACTAGCGGGAAGGTTCTTTCAAGAGACCCAGTACTTC
>TRBV7-2|-|TRBD2|TRBJ2-7
CASSLAAGGWEQYF
TGTGCCAGCAGCTTAGCCGCGGGAGGGTGGGAGCAGTACTTC
>TRBV24-1|-|-|TRBJ2-2
CATSVGGSTGELFF
TGTGCCACCAGTGTCGGCGGTAGCACCGGGGAGCTGTTTTTT
>TRBV10-1|-|TRBD2|TRBJ2-1
CASSESGIAGNEQFF
TGCGCCAGCAGTGAGTCGGGGATAGCGGGGAATGAGCAGTTCTTC
>TRBV7-9|-|-|TRBJ1-4
CASSPSRTNEKLFF
TGTGCCAGCAGTCCGTCTCGGACTAATGAAAAACTGTTTTTT
>TRBV24-1|-|-|TRBJ2-1
CATSDGTRSYNEQFF
TGTGCCACCAGTGATGGGACACGATCCTACAATGAGCAGTTCTTC
>TRBV7-2|-|TRBD1|TRBJ2-1
CASSLGQGYEQFF
TGTGCCAGCAGCTTGGGACAGGGGTATGAGCAGTTCTTC
>TRBV18|-|TRBD1|TRBJ1-4
CASSPQTGKGEKLFF
TGTGCCAGCTCACCGCAGACAGGGAAGGGCGAAAAACTGTTTTTT
>TRBV18|-|TRBD1|TRBJ1-4
CASSPPGQGAREKLFF
TGTGCCAGCTCACCCCCCGGACAGGGGGCTCGAGAAAAACTGTTTTTT
>TRBV5-6|-|TRBD1|TRBJ2-7
CASSYRDRDDEQYF
TGTGCCAGCAGCTACCGGGACAGGGACGACGAGCAGTACTTC